These T cell receptor beta chains were read from a single sample in a study of shared clonotypes between healthy human individuals. Assay used: immunoSEQ multiplex PCR; TCRdb lists only in-frame clones, some missing. Here the sample spans 560,000 or so clones, 95% to 97% being singletons. The source material was naive CD8+ T cells sorted from blood. These TCRs come from a woman aged 25 to 45 in good health. CDR3s include the opening cysteine and the closing phenylalanine or tryptophan. D genes are given only for firm matches. Clone size is stated in some rows and not others, as once, few, many or a class when expanded.

J,length,size,D,V,DNA,CDR3
TRBJ1-1,15,.,.,TRBV14,TGTGCCAGCAGCCCTTACCGACAGTTGAACACTGAAGCTTTCTTT,CASSPYRQLNTEAFF
TRBJ1-2,15,.,.,TRBV30,TGTGCCTGGAGTCCGAGGAGACAGTTTAACTATGGCTACACCTTC,CAWSPRRQFNYGYTF
TRBJ1-2,13,once,.,TRBV18,TGTGCCAGCTCAAGCGCAGGGAACTATGGCTACACCTTC,CASSSAGNYGYTF
TRBJ2-7,14,.,.,TRBV28,TGTGCCAGCAGTTTACAAGGGAATACCTACGAGCAGTACTTC,CASSLQGNTYEQYF
TRBJ1-2,13,.,.,TRBV29-1,TGCAGCGTTGAAGACCAGGGGCAGAGTGGCTACACCTTC,CSVEDQGQSGYTF
TRBJ1-1,14,.,TRBD1,TRBV15,TGTGCCACCAGTTTTAGGACAGGTGTGACTGAAGCTTTCTTT,CATSFRTGVTEAFF
TRBJ2-5,14,.,TRBD1,TRBV10-1,TGCGCCAGCAGTGAAGACAGGGGGCTAGAGACCCAGTACTTC,CASSEDRGLETQYF
TRBJ1-2,15,.,TRBD1,TRBV7-2,TGTGCCAGCAGCTCAAGACAGGGGAGTGGAAATGGCTACACCTTC,CASSSRQGSGNGYTF
TRBJ2-7,16,.,.,TRBV11-2,TGTGCCAGCAGCTTGTTACTTGGCGGGTCCTTTTACGAGCAGTACTTC,CASSLLLGGSFYEQYF
TRBJ2-1,15,.,.,TRBV7-6,TGTGCCAGCAGCTTAGACGGGAACCCCTACAATGAGCAGTTCTTC,CASSLDGNPYNEQFF
TRBJ1-3,17,.,.,TRBV9,TGTGCCAGCAGCGAGGGGGGGAAGCTCATCTCTGGAAACACCATATATTTT,CASSEGGKLISGNTIYF
TRBJ2-2,13,.,.,TRBV5-6,TGTGCCAGCGTTCCTAGTGGTACCGGGGAGCTGTTTTTT,CASVPSGTGELFF
TRBJ1-5,16,.,TRBD1,TRBV11-2,TGTGCCAGCAGCACCCCGGACAGGGTCCCCAATCAGCCCCAGCATTTT,CASSTPDRVPNQPQHF
TRBJ2-1,18,once,TRBD2,TRBV29-1,TGCAGCGTTGAACCCGCTCTAGCGGGAGTTTTGGGGGGAAATGAGCAGTTCTTC,CSVEPALAGVLGGNEQFF
TRBJ2-2,15,.,.,TRBV13,TGTGCCAGCAGCTTAGGCCTCATGGTCACCGGGGAGCTGTTTTTT,CASSLGLMVTGELFF
TRBJ2-1,21,.,TRBD2,TRBV28,TGTGCCAGCAGTACCCCCCCTAGCGGGAGGGAGACTTGGAGGTCCTACAATGAGCAGTTCTTC,CASSTPPSGRETWRSYNEQFF
TRBJ2-1,17,.,TRBD2,TRBV7-9,TGTGCCAGCAGCCCCCCCGTGGAGCGGGAGGGTTACAATGAGCAGTTCTTC,CASSPPVEREGYNEQFF
TRBJ1-4,16,.,TRBD1,TRBV7-8,TGTGCCAGCAGCCCAATAGGGGACAGGGTTGAGGAAAAACTGTTTTTT,CASSPIGDRVEEKLFF
TRBJ2-4,13,.,.,TRBV6-4,TGTGCCAGCAGTGCCGCCCCCAAAAACATTCAGTACTTC,CASSAAPKNIQYF
TRBJ2-7,15,.,.,TRBV10-1,TGCGCCAGCAGTGACCCCTACGGGAGTACTAACGAGCAGTACTTC,CASSDPYGSTNEQYF
TRBJ1-5,14,.,.,TRBV30,TGTGCCTGGAGTGTAGGCTTGGGAAATCAGCCCCAGCATTTT,CAWSVGLGNQPQHF
TRBJ1-5,13,.,.,TRBV19,TGTGCCACCCACCCTGGGGGAGATCAGCCCCAGCATTTT,CATHPGGDQPQHF
TRBJ2-6,18,.,.,TRBV28,TGTGCCAGCAGTTTATCGACTGCAGGGTATGGGGGGGCCAACGTCCTGACTTTC,CASSLSTAGYGGANVLTF
TRBJ1-4,16,.,.,TRBV7-9,TGTGCCAGCAGCCTCAGGGGACCCTCAACTAATGAAAAACTGTTTTTT,CASSLRGPSTNEKLFF
TRBJ2-2,11,.,.,TRBV29-1,TGCAGCGTTGAAGTCTTCACGGAGCTGTTTTTT,CSVEVFTELFF
TRBJ2-1,13,.,.,TRBV7-9,TGTGCCAGCAGCTTAGCTGGCAAGGATGAGCAGTTCTTC,CASSLAGKDEQFF
TRBJ2-1,17,.,TRBD2,TRBV14,TGTGCCAGCAGCCAACACCTTAACGGGAGGGCCGACAATGAGCAGTTCTTC,CASSQHLNGRADNEQFF